The 22 T cell receptor beta chains below come from one sample, sequenced in a study of CD8 T cells in ankylosing spondylitis. One entry per CDR3 protein results from TCRdb running MiXCR on the 5' RACE reads. Found here are some 240,000 distinct CDR3 sequences, under 30% of them singletons; the top ten hold over 0.55%. Sequencing input: blood, either unsorted or a sorted T cell fraction (not recorded which). Receptors were obtained from a male donor with ankylosing spondylitis or in good health (not recorded which).

The chain couples TRBV5-1 to TRBJ2-1; 11 bases align to TRBD2. Germline CDR1 is SGHRS and CDR2 is YFSETQ. This CDR3 region has 17 residues. V trimming: 5 bases; J trimming: 1 base; junction bases outside the gene matches: 8. Here the CDR3 DNA reads TGCGCCAGCAGATTCGGACTAGCGGGCCCGTCCTACAATGAGCAGTTCTTC. Protein sequence: CASRFGLAGPSYNEQFF.

The rearrangement joins TRBV10-3 to TRBJ2-1; tentative D call: TRBD2 (5 bases). Germline CDR1 ENHRY, CDR2 SYGVKD. The CDR3 has 12 amino acids. V was clipped by 3 bases and J by 9 bases, with 9 bases between them. The CDR3, as DNA: TGTGCCATCAGTGACGGGGAGAGTGAGCAGTTCTTC. Translation gives CAISDGESEQFF.

The J gene is TRBJ2-7, the V gene TRBV9, with TRBD1 matching 9 bases. J lost 2 bases, V lost 4 bases, and 10 bases had no gene match. The CDR3 spans 16 residues. Per germline, CDR1 SGDLS and CDR2 YYNGEE. The CDR3 sequence is CASSTTGTGQPYEQYF. Here the CDR3 DNA reads TGTGCCAGCAGCACTACCGGGACAGGGCAACCCTACGAGCAGTACTTC.

The CDR3 is CASSQSGRAKSSYEQYF. CDR3 DNA sequence: TGCGCCAGCAGTCAATCAGGAAGGGCCAAGAGCTCCTACGAGCAGTACTTC. The chain uses TRBV23-1 and TRBJ2-7; the D is unclear. TRBV23-1 is recorded as an ORF, its role being uncertain. V dropped 0 bases and J dropped 0 bases, with 15 bases sitting between them. The CDR3 runs 17 residues.

This clonotype was picked up a small number of times. The rearrangement uses TRBV20-1 and TRBJ1-2; TRBD1 matches 10 bases. Trimming removed 6 bases from V and 7 bases from J; junction bases left unmatched: 8. The germline CDR1 and CDR2 sequences are DFQATT and SNEGSKA (reference sequence). The CDR3 loop spans 13 amino acids. CDR3 amino acids: CSASGTGVGGYTF. Written as DNA, the CDR3 is TGCAGTGCATCCGGGACAGGGGTGGGTGGCTACACCTTC.

This clonotype appeared many times. The rearrangement joins TRBV11-2 to TRBJ2-3, with TRBD2 matching over 13 bases. J lost 6 bases, V lost 5 bases, and 11 bases had no gene match. Germline CDR1 is SGHAT and CDR2 is FQNNGV. This CDR3 contains 17 residues. The CDR3 coding sequence is TGTGCCAGCAGCCCACGACTAGCGGGGGGCAAGACGGATACGCAGTATTTT. Its translation: CASSPRLAGGKTDTQYF.

This clonotype showed up many times. The CDR3 bases are TGCAGTGCTAGAGGGATAGGGGGCCGGGTCACCGGGGAGCTGTTTTTT. Amino acid sequence: CSARGIGGRVTGELFF. The chain has TRBV20-1 and TRBJ2-2, with TRBD1 identical over 7 bases. This CDR3 region has 16 residues. CDR1 is DFQATT, CDR2 SNEGSKA, per germline (reference sequence). Trimming took 1 base from V and 4 from J; bases not matched to a gene: 9.

This clonotype turned up a few times. V is TRBV10-3 and J is TRBJ2-1; 12 positions match TRBD2. V trimming: 3 bases; J trimming: 4 bases; junction bases outside the gene matches: 4. This CDR3 is 16 amino acids long. Germline-derived CDR1 and CDR2 are ENHRY and SYGVKD. As DNA, the CDR3 is TGTGCCATCAGTGAAGGGACTAGCGGGTTGTACAATGAGCAGTTCTTC. Amino acid sequence: CAISEGTSGLYNEQFF.

The chain is built from TRBV20-1 and TRBJ1-3; D ambiguous. This CDR3 region has 12 residues. The ends were cut back, 1 base at V and 12 bases at J, with 13 bases in the middle. The germline V gene has CDR1 DFQATT and CDR2 SNEGSKA (reference sequence). CDR3 sequence: CSARVREEVIYF. The DNA for the CDR3 is TGCAGTGCTAGAGTTCGGGAGGAGGTCATATATTTT.

This rearrangement joins TRBV10-1 to TRBJ2-1, with D hard to call. V lost 5 bases, J lost 9 bases, and 11 bases lay in between. Germline assignment: CDR1 WNHNN and CDR2 SYGVQD (reference sequence). CDR3 length: 12 residues. The CDR3 sequence: CASSKSGSEQFF. The CDR3 region has the DNA TGCGCCAGCAGTAAATCTGGGTCTGAGCAGTTCTTC.

CDR3 sequence reads: CSATATSGAGTDTQYF. Written as DNA, the CDR3 is TGCAGTGCTACCGCGACTAGCGGGGCTGGCACAGATACGCAGTATTTT. The chain carries TRBV20-1 and TRBJ2-3; 11 nucleotides align to TRBD2. Germline CDR1 reads DFQATT; CDR2 reads SNEGSKA (reference sequence). The CDR3 has 16 amino acids. V was clipped by 4 bases and J by 1 base; unmatched bases: 7.

This clonotype was counted many times. The chain combines TRBV5-5 with TRBJ1-5, with D unresolved. CDR1 is SGHKS, CDR2 YYEKEE, per germline (reference sequence). V was pared by 3 bases and J by 2 bases, with 9 bases between. This CDR3 spans 14 amino acids. In nucleotides, the CDR3 is TGTGCCAGCAGCTCAGGAAGGGGCAATCAGCCCCAGCATTTT. Protein: CASSSGRGNQPQHF.

The sample holds many counts of this clonotype. The CDR3 sequence: CATSEGDRPLLGNEQFF. The CDR3 nucleotides read TGTGCCACCAGTGAGGGGGACAGGCCTCTTTTGGGGAATGAGCAGTTCTTC. The rearrangement links TRBV24-1 to TRBJ2-1, with TRBD1 identical over 8 bases. The V and J ends lost 4 bases and 7 bases, in that order; junction bases with no gene match: 14. The germline gives CDR1 KGHDR, CDR2 SFDVKD. The CDR3 loop spans 17 amino acids.

V usage is TRBV15 and J usage is TRBJ2-3; D gene ambiguous. Germline values: CDR1 LNHNV, CDR2 YYDKDF (reference sequence). This CDR3 has 15 amino acids. V gave up 0 bases and J gave up 1 base, with 8 bases separating them. The CDR3 loop is CATSRDSAGTDTQYF. Written as DNA, the CDR3 is TGTGCCACCAGCAGAGATTCGGCAGGCACAGATACGCAGTATTTT.

In its sample, this clonotype was seen many times. The rearrangement joins TRBV12-3 or TRBV12-4 to TRBJ1-2; 10 nucleotides line up with TRBD1. The CDR3 is 13 residues long. After removal of 7 bases from V and 8 bases from J, the junction contained 7 bases not matched to a gene. CDR3: CASIPTGGGGYTF. CDR3 in DNA: TGTGCCAGCATCCCGACAGGGGGCGGCGGCTACACCTTC.

This clonotype was recorded many times. The chain uses TRBV3-1 and TRBJ1-5, with 11 bases matching TRBD1. This CDR3 has 14 amino acids. The germline V gene encodes CDR1 LGHDT and CDR2 YNNKEL (reference sequence). The V gene end was trimmed by 5 bases and the J gene end by 6 bases; junction bases not matched to a gene: 3. Here the CDR3 reads CASSDGTGGQPQHF. The CDR3 bases are TGTGCCAGCAGCGACGGGACAGGGGGTCAGCCCCAGCATTTT.

The genes are TRBV9 and TRBJ2-2; D unresolved. Trimming left V 0 bases short and J 5 bases short, with 8 bases between. CDR1 is SGDLS, CDR2 YYNGEE, per germline. This CDR3 is 14 amino acids long. In DNA form, the CDR3 reads TGTGCCAGCAGCGTAGTGGTGGGGACCGGGGAGCTGTTTTTT. Residues: CASSVVVGTGELFF.

The CDR3 spells CASSAGPAGFPYEQYF. The CDR3 coding sequence is TGTGCCAGCAGTGCCGGGCCGGCAGGGTTCCCCTACGAGCAGTACTTC. The V call is TRBV6-1, the J call TRBJ2-7, with D possibly being TRBD1 (5 bases). Deletions cut 4 bases from V and 2 bases from J, with 18 bases between. Looked up from germline, CDR1 is MNHNS and CDR2 is SASEGT. The CDR3 covers 16 residues.

In this sample, this clonotype turned up many times. This chain connects TRBV29-1 to TRBJ1-1; the match to TRBD1 covers 10 bases. Germline V gives CDR1 SQVTM, CDR2 ANQGSEA. The length of the CDR3 is 14 residues. Trimming took 7 bases from V and 3 from J; bases not matched to a gene: 8. The CDR3 is CSARQGASDTEAFF. The CDR3 coding sequence is TGCAGCGCCAGACAGGGGGCGTCGGACACTGAAGCTTTCTTT.

This clonotype has only a few counts. This chain joins TRBV20-1 and TRBJ2-3, with D perhaps TRBD2 (6 bases). Per the germline V gene, CDR1 is DFQATT and CDR2 is SNEGSKA (reference sequence). V was pared by 6 bases and J by 1 base, with 11 bases between. This CDR3 region has 13 residues. The CDR3 reads CSARPGGTDTQYF. Written as DNA, the CDR3 is TGCAGTGCCCGACCGGGGGGCACAGATACGCAGTATTTT.

This sequence joins TRBV10-3 and TRBJ2-1; D not resolved. The V gene lost 4 bases and the J gene lost 5 bases, with 15 bases spanning the gap. The CDR3 contains 15 residues. The germline V gene encodes CDR1 ENHRY and CDR2 SYGVKD. CDR3 amino acids: CAISVGVDHNNEQFF. CDR3 sequence (DNA): TGTGCCATCAGTGTAGGTGTGGACCACAACAATGAGCAGTTCTTC.

This clonotype has just a few counts. The junction and the germline gene differ at one end; a read error may be behind it. The CDR3 loop reads CSVETPGPSF. DNA of the CDR3: TGCAGCGTTGAAACTCCGGGACCCTCTTTT. V usage is TRBV29-1 and J usage is TRBJ2-3; D is perhaps TRBD1 or TRBD2 (5 bases each). CDR1 is SQVTM, CDR2 ANQGSEA, per germline. The CDR3 spans 10 residues.